The 20 T cell receptor beta chains given below trace back to one sample, sequenced in a study of control samples from healthy donors and cancer patients. The data were produced by immunoSEQ multiplex PCR, yet TCRdb's version contains in-frame clones alone and is incomplete. Altogether over 150,000 clones are present, approximately 96% being singletons, with the ten largest covering approximately 5.5%. Sequenced sample: blood. These receptors were collected from a middle-aged man in good health.

The chain links TRBV4-1 to TRBJ1-2; possible D gene TRBD1, 6 bases. Trimming pared 4 bases from V and 4 bases from J, leaving 19 bases between. From germline, CDR1 is MGHRA and CDR2 YSYEKL. The CDR3 loop spans 16 amino acids. The CDR3 sequence is CASSRAPGETGYGYTF. Here the CDR3 DNA reads TGCGCCAGCAGCCGAGCCCCAGGGGAAACAGGCTATGGCTACACCTTC.

V gene TRBV30 combines with J gene TRBJ1-1; D is uncertain. The CDR3 loop spans 14 amino acids. Looked up from germline, CDR1 is GTSNPN and CDR2 is SVGIG (reference sequence). Trimming stripped 4 bases from V and 0 bases from J, with 12 bases between. The CDR3 nucleotides are TGTGCCTGGATCCGTGTTAGTGTGAACACTGAAGCTTTCTTT. Translation: CAWIRVSVNTEAFF.

On this clone: At the DNA level, this CDR3 is encoded by other sequences in the same sample as well. This sequence joins TRBV27 and TRBJ2-5, with 9 bases lining up with TRBD2. The trim removed 5 bases at V and 4 bases at J, leaving 11 bases unmatched. The CDR3 totals 16 residues. Per germline, CDR1 MNHEY and CDR2 SMNVEV (reference sequence). CDR3 DNA: TGTGCCAGCAGTGGCGGGGGGGGAGGGGGCTTAGAGACCCAGTACTTC. Its translation is CASSGGGGGGLETQYF.

The rearrangement links TRBV6-1 to TRBJ1-6; TRBD1 matches at 8 bases. The V segment lost 2 bases and the J segment 8 bases; nucleotides outside the gene matches: 5. Germline V CDR1 and CDR2: MNHNS, SASEGT. The CDR3 has 15 residues. The CDR3 spells CASSELDRGYSPLHF. CDR3 bases: TGTGCCAGCAGTGAACTAGACAGGGGTTATTCACCCCTCCACTTT.

V gene TRBV11-2 combines with J gene TRBJ2-1; 8 nucleotides line up with TRBD1. Germline V gene data show CDR1 as SGHAT and CDR2 as FQNNGV. V was pared by 0 bases and J by 7 bases, with 8 bases of the junction left unmatched. The CDR3 sequence is 16 residues long. The CDR3 here is CASSLDPGGLVNEQFF. The CDR3 DNA sequence: TGTGCCAGCAGCTTAGATCCAGGGGGCCTAGTTAATGAGCAGTTCTTC. Combining the CDR3 with reference TRBV11-2 and TRBJ2-1 gives the whole variable domain EAGVAQSPRYKIIEKRQSVAFWCNPISGHATLYWYQQILGQGPKLLIQFQNNGVVDDSQLPKDRFSAERLKGVDSTLKIQPAKLEDSAVYLCASSLDPGGLVNEQFFGPGTRLTVL.

The J gene is TRBJ2-5, the V gene TRBV6-5, with TRBD2 identical over 9 bases. CDR1 is MNHEY, CDR2 SVGAGI, per germline. The V and J ends lost 0 bases and 4 bases, in that order; junction bases with no gene match: 3. The CDR3 is made up of 15 amino acids. The CDR3 reads CASSYSGGGGETQYF. The DNA of the CDR3 is TGTGCCAGCAGTTACTCTGGCGGGGGGGGAGAGACCCAGTACTTC.

CDR3 protein: CASSRGGSYNEQFF. The CDR3 nucleotides read TGCGCCAGCAGCCGCGGGGGGTCCTACAATGAGCAGTTCTTC. The chain couples TRBV10-1 to TRBJ2-1; TRBD2 agrees at 8 bases. With 6 bases clipped from V and 1 base from J, the junction kept 2 bases outside the gene matches. This CDR3 is built from 14 residues. Germline values: CDR1 WNHNN, CDR2 SYGVQD (reference sequence).

This sequence joins TRBV5-4 and TRBJ2-1; D may be TRBD2 (7 bases). Germline V gene lookup returns CDR1 SGHNT and CDR2 YYREEE (reference sequence). The CDR3 totals 16 residues. V shed 3 bases and J shed 0 bases, with 13 bases lying between them. For the CDR3, the DNA is TGTGCCAGCAGCTCCGGCGGGGGCGGCTCCTACAATGAGCAGTTCTTC. It is translated as CASSSGGGGSYNEQFF.

The rearrangement links TRBV11-2 to TRBJ2-5; D is uncertain. CDR1 SGHAT and CDR2 FQNNGV come from the germline V gene. This CDR3 has 13 amino acids. V lost 3 bases to trimming and J lost 0 bases, with 5 bases between them. CDR3 sequence reads: CASSFPYQETQYF. CDR3 DNA: TGTGCCAGCAGCTTCCCGTACCAAGAGACCCAGTACTTC.

This rearrangement joins TRBV5-1 to TRBJ1-1; 12 bases agree with TRBD1. Germline lookup yields CDR1 SGHRS and CDR2 YFSETQ. Trimming cost V 4 bases and J 3 bases; bases outside gene matches: 4. The CDR3 covers 15 residues. The CDR3 spells CASSPGTGGDTEAFF. The DNA for the CDR3 is TGCGCCAGCAGCCCAGGGACAGGGGGCGACACTGAAGCTTTCTTT.

The chain has TRBV6-5 and TRBJ2-7; D remains unclear. CDR1 is MNHEY, CDR2 SVGAGI, per germline. This CDR3 is 14 amino acids long. Trimming shortened V by 8 bases and J by 4 bases, and 18 bases separated the two germline ends. CDR3 sequence (DNA): TGTGCCAGCCGACCCGTGGCAGGACCTTACGAGCAGTACTTC. Encoded protein: CASRPVAGPYEQYF.

The chain uses TRBV4-1 and TRBJ1-2; unclear D gene. There are 13 residues in the CDR3. V lost 4 bases and J lost 4, with 10 bases in between. Germline CDR1 and CDR2: MGHRA and YSYEKL. Here the CDR3 DNA reads TGCGCCAGCAGCCCAGGACTGGTCTATGGCTACACCTTC. Translating it yields CASSPGLVYGYTF.

This rearrangement joins TRBV6-5 to TRBJ1-3; no definite D call. The V gene lost 2 bases and the J gene lost 0 bases, with 8 bases spanning the gap. Germline CDR1 reads MNHEY; CDR2 reads SVGAGI. There are 15 residues in the CDR3. The chain's CDR3 is CASSYGPSSGNTIYF. CDR3 sequence (DNA): TGTGCCAGCAGTTACGGGCCGAGCTCTGGAAACACCATATATTTT.

This chain links TRBV4-1 with TRBJ2-1; D is perhaps TRBD1 or TRBD2 (6 bases each). The CDR3 is 15 amino acids. Trimming removed 5 bases at V and 4 bases at J, with 15 bases between. Germline-derived CDR1 and CDR2 are MGHRA and YSYEKL. In nucleotides, the CDR3 is TGCGCCAGCAGCTTAGGGGGGAGTAGGTACAATGAGCAGTTCTTC. The encoded protein is CASSLGGSRYNEQFF.

This chain uses TRBV6-6 with TRBJ2-3; D uncertain. Germline assignment: CDR1 MNHNY and CDR2 SVGAGI (reference sequence). V was trimmed by 6 bases and J by 4 bases, leaving 8 bases between them. CDR3 length equals 12 residues. This CDR3 reads CASSPTSDTQYF. The CDR3 coding sequence is TGTGCCAGCAGCCCCACCTCAGATACGCAGTATTTT.

This clone appeared once. This chain uses TRBV3-1 (or the pseudogene TRBV3-2) with TRBJ1-3, with D hard to call. This CDR3 contains 17 residues. The germline V gene encodes CDR1 LGHDT and CDR2 YNNKEL (reference sequence). With 1 base removed from V and 4 bases from J, the gap between germline ends came to 17 bases. CDR3 DNA: TGTGCCAGCAGCCAAGGTGGCAGCTCCTCGGGAGGAAACACCATATATTTT. Its protein product is CASSQGGSSSGGNTIYF.

This chain joins TRBV19 and TRBJ2-2; unclear D gene. Germline loops: CDR1 LNHDA, CDR2 SQIVND (reference sequence). The CDR3 covers 13 residues. The V end lost 4 bases, the J end lost 7 bases, and 10 bases lay between the germline ends. The DNA of the CDR3 is TGTGCCAGTAGTACTCACTTGAGCGGGGAGCTGTTTTTT. Protein product: CASSTHLSGELFF.

The chain joins TRBV18 to TRBJ2-1; D is uncertain. Germline CDR1 reads KGHSH; CDR2 reads LQKENI. The CDR3 extends over 14 amino acids. V was pared by 6 bases and J by 9 bases, with 18 bases between. The CDR3 loop is CASSPVYGEAEQFF. CDR3 nucleotide sequence: TGTGCCAGCTCCCCCGTTTACGGTGAGGCTGAGCAGTTCTTC.

The chain recombines TRBV28 with TRBJ1-4, with D possibly being TRBD1 (6 bases). Germline V lookup: CDR1 MDHEN, CDR2 SYDVKM. Trimming removed 2 bases from V and 10 bases from J, with 11 bases in between. This CDR3 is 13 amino acids long. The CDR3 region is CASSLGTTVKLFF. The CDR3 nucleotides read TGTGCCAGCAGTTTAGGGACAACTGTAAAACTGTTTTTT. Variable domain in full (rest from reference TRBV28 and TRBJ1-4): DVKVTQSSRYLVKRTGEKVFLECVQDMDHENMFWYRQDPGLGLRLIYFSYDVKMKEKGDIPEGYSVSREKKERFSLILESASTNQTSMYLCASSLGTTVKLFFGSGTQLSVL.

The chain has TRBV28 and TRBJ2-7; 9 bases line up with TRBD1. This CDR3 has 15 amino acids. Looked up from germline, CDR1 is MDHEN and CDR2 is SYDVKM. V lost 6 bases, J lost 0 bases, and 6 bases stayed unmatched. DNA for the CDR3: TGTGCCAGCAGGGGACAGGGAGGAGGCTCCTACGAGCAGTACTTC. Encoded protein: CASRGQGGGSYEQYF.